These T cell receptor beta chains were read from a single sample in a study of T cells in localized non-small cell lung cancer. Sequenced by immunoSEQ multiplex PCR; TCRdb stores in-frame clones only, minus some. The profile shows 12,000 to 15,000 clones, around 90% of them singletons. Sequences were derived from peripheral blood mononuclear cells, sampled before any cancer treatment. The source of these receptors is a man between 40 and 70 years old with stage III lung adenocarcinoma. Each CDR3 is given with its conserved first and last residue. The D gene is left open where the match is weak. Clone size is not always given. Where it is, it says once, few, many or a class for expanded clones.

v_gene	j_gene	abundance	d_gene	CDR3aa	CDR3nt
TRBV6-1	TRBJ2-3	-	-	CASRERDTQYF	TGTGCCAGCAGGGAGAGGGATACGCAGTATTTT
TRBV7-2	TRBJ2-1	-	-	CASSLAGGQFSYNEQFF	TGTGCCAGCAGCTTAGCGGGTGGGCAGTTCTCCTACAATGAGCAGTTCTTC
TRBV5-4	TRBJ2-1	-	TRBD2	CASSLGLAGGGNEQFF	TGTGCCAGCAGCTTGGGGCTAGCGGGAGGCGGGAATGAGCAGTTCTTC
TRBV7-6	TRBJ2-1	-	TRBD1	CASSLARDRLRDEQFF	TGTGCCAGCAGCTTAGCCCGGGACAGACTAAGGGATGAGCAGTTCTTC
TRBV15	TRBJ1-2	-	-	CATSRENGQGYTF	TGTGCCACCAGCAGGGAAAACGGGCAGGGCTACACCTTC
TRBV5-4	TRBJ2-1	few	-	CASSLGFRVRESGGNNEQFF	TGTGCCAGCAGCTTGGGTTTTCGTGTTAGGGAGTCGGGGGGCAACAATGAGCAGTTCTTC
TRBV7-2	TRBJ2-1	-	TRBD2	CASSLEGEGTSVYNEQFF	TGTGCCAGCAGCTTAGAGGGGGAGGGGACTAGCGTGTACAATGAGCAGTTCTTC
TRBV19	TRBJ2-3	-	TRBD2	CASSIRRLAGEGTQYF	TGTGCCAGTAGTATCAGGCGACTAGCGGGAGAAGGTACGCAGTATTTT
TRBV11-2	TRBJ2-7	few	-	CASSLGRRGYEQYF	TGTGCCAGCAGCTTGGGCCGGAGGGGCTACGAGCAGTACTTC
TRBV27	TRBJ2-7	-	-	CASSPGGFEQYF	TGTGCCAGCAGCCCCGGCGGGTTCGAGCAGTACTTC
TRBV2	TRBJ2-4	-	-	CASSLSGGVAKNIQYF	TGTGCCAGCAGCCTTTCAGGGGGGGTAGCCAAAAACATTCAGTACTTC
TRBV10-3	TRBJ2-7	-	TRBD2	CAISQSASGTYEQYF	TGTGCCATCAGCCAATCGGCTAGCGGAACCTACGAGCAGTACTTC
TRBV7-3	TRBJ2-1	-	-	CASSLSRLGDKQFF	TGTGCCAGCAGCTTAAGCCGACTGGGGGATAAGCAGTTCTTC
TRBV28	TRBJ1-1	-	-	CASSGSNTEAFF	TGTGCCAGCAGTGGTTCGAACACTGAAGCTTTCTTT
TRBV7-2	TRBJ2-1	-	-	CASSSPKNRAFNEQFF	TGTGCCAGCAGCTCGCCTAAGAATCGGGCCTTCAATGAGCAGTTCTTC
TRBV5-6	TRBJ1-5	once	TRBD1	CASSIGQGNQPQHF	TGTGCCAGCAGCATAGGACAGGGGAATCAGCCCCAGCATTTT
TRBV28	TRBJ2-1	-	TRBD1	CASSPTAGQGLYNEQFF	TGTGCCAGCAGTCCGACAGCTGGACAGGGGCTATACAATGAGCAGTTCTTC
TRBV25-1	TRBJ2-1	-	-	CASSDPTAYNEQFF	TGTGCCAGCAGTGACCCTACAGCGTACAATGAGCAGTTCTTC
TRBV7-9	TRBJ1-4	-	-	CASSFGREEKLFF	TGTGCCAGCAGCTTTGGTCGGGAGGAAAAACTGTTTTTT
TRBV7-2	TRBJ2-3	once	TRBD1	CASSLAQGISTDTQYF	TGTGCCAGCAGCTTAGCACAGGGGATTAGCACAGATACGCAGTATTTT
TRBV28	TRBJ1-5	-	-	CASSPGQRNQPQHF	TGTGCCAGCAGTCCTGGACAGCGCAATCAGCCCCAGCATTTT
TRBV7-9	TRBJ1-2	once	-	CASSFAGSYGYTF	TGTGCCAGCAGCTTTGCAGGGAGTTATGGCTACACCTTC
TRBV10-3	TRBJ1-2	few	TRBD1	CAISVGGRYGYTF	TGTGCCATCAGTGTAGGGGGCCGCTATGGCTACACCTTC
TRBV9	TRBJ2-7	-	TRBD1	CASSVEGQGGDEQYF	TGTGCCAGCAGCGTAGAAGGACAGGGAGGAGACGAGCAGTACTTC
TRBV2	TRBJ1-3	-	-	CASSDSTPGNTIYF	TGTGCCAGCAGTGATTCGACGCCAGGAAACACCATATATTTT
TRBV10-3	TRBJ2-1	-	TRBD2	CAISASAGGSGNEQFF	TGTGCCATCAGTGCTAGCGCGGGAGGGTCGGGAAATGAGCAGTTCTTC
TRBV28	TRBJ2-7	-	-	CASSLGANRAAYEQYF	TGTGCCAGCAGTTTAGGGGCGAACAGGGCGGCCTACGAGCAGTACTTC
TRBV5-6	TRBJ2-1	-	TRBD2	CASSLGRLAGYLYNEQFF	TGTGCCAGCAGCTTGGGACGACTAGCGGGATACTTGTACAATGAGCAGTTCTTC
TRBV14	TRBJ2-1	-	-	CASSQMQVSYNEQFF	TGTGCCAGCAGCCAAATGCAGGTCTCCTACAATGAGCAGTTCTTC
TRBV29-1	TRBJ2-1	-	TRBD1	CSGQARDSPQLVLSGEQFF	TGCAGCGGACAGGCCCGGGACAGCCCCCAATTAGTACTTTCTGGTGAGCAGTTCTTC
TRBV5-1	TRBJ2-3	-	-	CASSLTDTQYF	TGCGCCAGCAGCCTCACAGATACGCAGTATTTT